This T cell receptor beta chain was observed in a study of CD8 T cells in ankylosing spondylitis. General study points: Significantly higher representation of disease-linked clones was reported for matched ankylosing spondylitis synovial fluid. Relatively rare in peripheral blood, disease-linked clones were also CD8+. Past research had described some motif variants in reactive arthritis synovial fluid and blood.

Libraries for TCR beta were made by quantitative 5'-RACE with molecular barcodes. Each CDR3 protein is one row after TCRdb ran MiXCR on the 5' RACE reads. The sample contains about 150,000 distinct CDR3 sequences, more than 40% of which appear only once. The germline V and J ends were trimmed by 6 bases and 4 bases, with 12 bases remaining between them. The CDR3 consists of 13 residues. CDR1 MNHNS and CDR2 SASEGT come from the germline V gene. Turning to this clonotype: Its antigen remains unknown.

This TCR was sampled from a male donor with ankylosing spondylitis. The genes are TRBV6-1 and TRBJ1-2; unclear D gene. The specimen was synovial fluid, either unsorted or a sorted T cell fraction (not recorded which). For the CDR3, the DNA is TGTGCCAGCAGGGCCCGACGGATCTATGGCTACACCTTC. Translation: CASRARRIYGYTF.